This T cell receptor beta chain derives from a study of radiotherapy plus CTLA-4 blockade in lung cancer. Study details: Overall, 18% of patients showed an objective response, while 31% attained disease control.

This clone has just a few counts. Its antigen remains unidentified. Patients had chemo-refractory metastatic non-small-cell lung cancer and received focal radiation plus CTLA-4 blockade that used ipilimumab. TCRdb's copy holds only in-frame clones and misses some; the assay was immunoSEQ multiplex PCR. The data show some 92,000 clones, with approximately 85% seen just once and roughly 3.5% held by the top ten. Study-wide results and caveats: The best predictor of response was reported to be early blood T cell clone dynamics, with interferon-beta. Following radiotherapy plus ipilimumab, tumor-derived TCR clones expanded in the blood.

The CDR3 runs 14 residues. V was cut by 3 bases and J by 1 base, with 9 bases left in between. Germline CDR1 reads SGHTA; CDR2 reads FQGTGA. Sequenced here: peripheral blood, sampled from a patient treated with radiotherapy plus ipilimumab. This chain connects TRBV7-3 to TRBJ1-1; D possibly corresponds to TRBD1 (5 bases). The sequence came from a human donor with non-small cell lung cancer who had a partial response to radiotherapy plus ipilimumab. CDR3 nucleotide sequence: TGTGCCAGCAGCTTTGCAGGGCCGAACACTGAAGCTTTCTTT. This translates into CASSFAGPNTEAFF.